This T cell receptor (beta chain) came from a study of shared clonotypes between healthy human individuals. The protocol was immunoSEQ multiplex PCR, while the TCRdb copy is restricted to in-frame clones and leaves out a portion. The sample lists hundreds of thousands of clones, about 96% seen once, with 0.2% to 0.25% in the top ten. Selected positively for CCR7 and CD45RO-negative, naive CD8 cells excluded terminally differentiated effector memory CD45RA+ cells. Each donor was a Caucasian adult residing in Nashville, Tennessee. This clone came up once. Its antigen is currently unknown. Whole-study results and caveats: A generally larger estimated richness was seen in naive subsets than in memory subsets.

The receptor comes from a young man in good health. Material for sequencing was naive CD8+ T cells sorted from blood.

CDR3 in DNA: TGCGCCAGCAGCTTGGTGGGGAATACCTACGAGCAGTACTTC. It specifies CASSLVGNTYEQYF. This chain links TRBV5-1 with TRBJ2-7; no clear D gene. V lost 0 bases and J 2 bases, leaving 9 bases between the germline ends. This CDR3 has 14 residues. The V gene's germline CDR1 is SGHRS and CDR2 YFSETQ.